This T cell receptor beta chain derives from a study of shared clonotypes between healthy human individuals. Method: immunoSEQ multiplex PCR; TCRdb's copy keeps in-frame clones and lacks some. Of 1.6 million or so clones in the sample, roughly 95% were seen once. The V and J ends lost 5 bases and 7 bases respectively, with 17 bases between them. CDR1 and CDR2 (germline): SGHTA, FQGNSA. This CDR3 is built from 14 residues. In this sample, this clone turned up a few times. Its antigen is not identified. Study-wide findings and caveats: Non-shared clonotypes had lower generation probabilities than those shared by all four donors. In the sorted subsets, rarefaction showed sequencing was incomplete despite large depth.

The sequenced sample was naive CD4+ T cells sorted from blood. Indicated subset: CD45RA+ positively selected. The clonotype comes from a man in his thirties or forties in good health. The V and J genes are TRBV7-2 and TRBJ1-2; D gene unclear. For the CDR3, the DNA is TGTGCCAGCAGCCCCAGTTCGGCAGTTCGTGGCTACACCTTC. It codes for CASSPSSAVRGYTF. The complete variable domain, with remaining parts taken from reference TRBV7-2 and TRBJ1-2, reads GAGVSQSPSNKVTEKGKDVELRCDPISGHTALYWYRQSLGQGLEFLIYFQGNSAPDKSGLPSDRFSAERTGGSVSTLTIQRTQQEDSAVYLCASSPSSAVRGYTFGSGTRLTVV.